Described below is a single TCR beta chain sequence and its context. This specimen comes from a study of T-cell reconstitution after alpha-beta-depleted transplantation in children. The library targeted TCRbeta and was prepared with unique molecular identifiers. TCRdb redid the calling of the PCR reads with MiXCR, one entry per CDR3 protein. The repertoire holds about 640,000 distinct CDR3 sequences, with roughly 17% as singletons. The CDR3 runs 17 residues. The ends lost 2 bases at V and 4 bases at J; junction bases unmatched: 10. Germline values: CDR1 SGHRS, CDR2 YFSETQ. The rearrangement links TRBV5-1 to TRBJ2-2; 8 bases agree with TRBD1. The TCR was taken from a human donor who donated a stem cell graft to a child with acute myeloid leukemia. The starting material was PBMCs from the stem cell graft donor, obtained from the stem cell graft. This chain's CDR3 is CASSLVGQGSRTGELFF. Here the CDR3 DNA reads TGCGCCAGCAGCTTAGTAGGACAGGGAAGTCGCACCGGGGAGCTGTTTTTT. The entire variable domain, with the rest obtained from reference TRBV5-1 and TRBJ2-2, is as follows: KAGVTQTPRYLIKTRGQQVTLSCSPISGHRSVSWYQQTPGQGLQFLFEYFSETQRNKGNFPGRFSGRQFSNSRSEMNVSTLELGDSALYLCASSLVGQGSRTGELFFGEGSRLTVL.